One sample yielded the 9 T cell receptor beta chains listed below, sequenced in a study of T cell responses to AZD1222 COVID-19 vaccine. Using immunoSEQ multiplex PCR, the repertoire was profiled, and TCRdb retains in-frame clones only, with some absent. The sample holds around 130,000 clones; around 89% are singletons and the top ten take 8% to 10%. This specimen consisted of peripheral blood, obtained 28 days after the second AZD1222 dose. The receptors were sampled from an adult who received the AZD1222 COVID-19 vaccine.

This chain joins TRBV3-1 (or the pseudogene TRBV3-2) and TRBJ1-2; 12 bases align to TRBD1. The V gene's germline CDR1 is LGHDT and CDR2 YNNKEL (reference sequence). V gave up 4 bases and J gave up 4 bases; unmatched junction bases: 4. The CDR3 extends over 15 amino acids. DNA for the CDR3: TGTGCCAGCAGCCTAGGGGACAGGGGGCTCTATGGCTACACCTTC. Translating gives CASSLGDRGLYGYTF.

This chain links TRBV5-1 with TRBJ1-6, with D possibly matching TRBD1 (5 bases). The germline V gene encodes CDR1 SGHRS and CDR2 YFSETQ. This CDR3 contains 18 residues. Trimming removed 4 bases at V and 0 bases at J, with 17 bases between. CDR3 loop: CASSPRMGPSSYNSPLHF. As DNA, the CDR3 is TGCGCCAGCAGCCCGCGGATGGGACCGAGCTCCTATAATTCACCCCTCCACTTT.

The chain combines TRBV12-3 or TRBV12-4 with TRBJ2-1; perhaps TRBD1 as D (5 bases). Trimming left V 7 bases short and J 5 bases short, with 12 bases between. This CDR3 region has 13 residues. This CDR3 is CASTRTPNNEQFF. The CDR3, as DNA: TGTGCCAGCACTCGGACACCCAACAATGAGCAGTTCTTC.

This clone was counted only a few times. This rearrangement joins TRBV6-2 or TRBV6-3 to TRBJ1-2; the D gene is possibly TRBD1 (6 bases). V dropped 6 bases and J dropped 4 bases, with 15 bases sitting between them. This CDR3 region has 14 residues. CDR1 and CDR2 from the germline V gene are MNHEY and SVGEGT. CDR3 protein: CASSLDRPSYGYTF. CDR3 coding DNA: TGTGCCAGCAGCCTGGACAGACCCAGCTATGGCTACACCTTC.

V gene TRBV12-5 combines with J gene TRBJ2-1; D call uncertain. V was trimmed by 7 bases and J by 3 bases, leaving 13 bases between them. CDR1 LGHNT and CDR2 FRNRAP come from the germline V gene. This CDR3 comprises 14 residues. CDR3 coding DNA: TGTGCTAGTGAAAGGCTTTCCATCTACAATGAGCAGTTCTTC. This translates into CASERLSIYNEQFF.

This clone appeared once. This sequence joins TRBV6-2 or TRBV6-3 and TRBJ2-5; possibly TRBD2 for D (5 bases). The CDR3 length is 15 residues. Between the trimmed V and J ends, which lost 0 bases and 5 bases, there was a span of 13 bases. Germline V gene data show CDR1 as MNHEY and CDR2 as SVGEGT. The CDR3, as DNA: TGTGCCAGCAGTTACTCCTCTAGCATGTATGAGACCCAGTACTTC. Its protein product is CASSYSSSMYETQYF.

The V and J genes are TRBV6-5 and TRBJ1-2, with D perhaps matching TRBD1 (5 bases). Germline V gene lookup returns CDR1 MNHEY and CDR2 SVGAGI. The length of the CDR3 is 15 residues. Trimming took off 0 bases at V and 4 bases at J, with 12 bases between the two ends. CDR3 region: CASSYSGGRAYGYTF. The DNA for the CDR3 is TGTGCCAGCAGTTACTCGGGCGGCAGGGCCTATGGCTACACCTTC.

This clone was recorded once. The CDR3, as DNA: TGCAGTGCCAGTACTTTAGCGGGGTACACAGATACGCAGTATTTT. As protein: CSASTLAGYTDTQYF. The chain joins TRBV20-1 to TRBJ2-3; 8 bases map to TRBD2. This CDR3 region has 15 residues. Germline CDR1 and CDR2: DFQATT and SNEGSKA (reference sequence). Trimming cost V 6 bases and J 2 bases; bases outside gene matches: 10.

J is TRBJ1-1 and V is TRBV7-9; D is uncertain. Trimming left V 3 bases short and J 5 bases short, with 13 bases between. CDR3 length: 14 amino acids. The germline V gene has CDR1 SEHNR and CDR2 FQNEAQ (reference sequence). In DNA, the CDR3 is TGTGCCAGCAGCTTCACTGCACAAGGAACTGAAGCTTTCTTT. This gives the protein CASSFTAQGTEAFF.